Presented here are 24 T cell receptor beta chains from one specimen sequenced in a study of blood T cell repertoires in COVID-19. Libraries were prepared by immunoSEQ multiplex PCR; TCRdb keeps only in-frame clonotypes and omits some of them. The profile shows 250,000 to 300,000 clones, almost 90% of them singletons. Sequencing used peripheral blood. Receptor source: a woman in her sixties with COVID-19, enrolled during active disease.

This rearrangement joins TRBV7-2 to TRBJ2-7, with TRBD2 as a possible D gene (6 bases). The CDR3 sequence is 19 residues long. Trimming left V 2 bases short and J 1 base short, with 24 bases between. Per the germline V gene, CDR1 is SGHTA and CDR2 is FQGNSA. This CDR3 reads CASSLQPSDFPSYSYEQYF. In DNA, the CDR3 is TGTGCCAGCAGCTTACAGCCTAGCGACTTCCCCTCTTATTCCTACGAGCAGTACTTC.

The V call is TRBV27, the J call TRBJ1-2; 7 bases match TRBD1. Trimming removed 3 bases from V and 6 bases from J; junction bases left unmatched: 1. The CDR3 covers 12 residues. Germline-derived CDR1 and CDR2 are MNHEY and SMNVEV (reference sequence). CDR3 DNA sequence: TGTGCCAGCAGTTTCACAGGGGATGGCTACACCTTC. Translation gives CASSFTGDGYTF.

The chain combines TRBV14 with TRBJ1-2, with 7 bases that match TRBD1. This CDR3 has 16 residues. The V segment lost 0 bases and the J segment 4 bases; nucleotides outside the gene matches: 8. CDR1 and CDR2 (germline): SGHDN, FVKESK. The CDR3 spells CASSQESRRTGYGYTF. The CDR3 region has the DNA TGTGCCAGCAGCCAAGAAAGTCGTAGGACAGGCTATGGCTACACCTTC.

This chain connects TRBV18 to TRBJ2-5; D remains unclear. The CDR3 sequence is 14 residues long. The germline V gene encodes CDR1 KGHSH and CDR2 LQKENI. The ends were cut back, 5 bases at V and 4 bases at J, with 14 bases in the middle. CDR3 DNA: TGTGCCAGCTCATTACACCCCCGCGGAGAGACCCAGTACTTC. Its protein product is CASSLHPRGETQYF.

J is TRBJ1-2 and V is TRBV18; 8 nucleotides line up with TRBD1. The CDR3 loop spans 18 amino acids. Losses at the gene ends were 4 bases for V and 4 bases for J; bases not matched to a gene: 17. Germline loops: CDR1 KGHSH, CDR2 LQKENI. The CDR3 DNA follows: TGTGCCAGCTCACTTAAAAGTCCAGGGGGCCATTTCTCCTATGGCTACACCTTC. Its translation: CASSLKSPGGHFSYGYTF.

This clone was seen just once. CDR3 residues: CASSLTSGGSYEQYF. Here the CDR3 DNA reads TGTGCCAGCAGTTTAACTAGCGGGGGTTCCTACGAGCAGTACTTC. The rearrangement links TRBV27 to TRBJ2-7; 11 positions match TRBD2. The J segment lost 1 base and the V segment lost 2 bases, leaving 1 base of the junction unmatched. The germline V gene has CDR1 MNHEY and CDR2 SMNVEV (reference sequence). The CDR3 is 15 residues long.

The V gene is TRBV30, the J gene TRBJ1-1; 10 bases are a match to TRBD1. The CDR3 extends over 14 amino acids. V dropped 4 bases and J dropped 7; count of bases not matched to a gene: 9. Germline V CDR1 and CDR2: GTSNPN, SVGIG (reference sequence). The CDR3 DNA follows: TGTGCCTGGACGACAGGGGGCTTTAGCGGTGAAGCTTTCTTT. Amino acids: CAWTTGGFSGEAFF.

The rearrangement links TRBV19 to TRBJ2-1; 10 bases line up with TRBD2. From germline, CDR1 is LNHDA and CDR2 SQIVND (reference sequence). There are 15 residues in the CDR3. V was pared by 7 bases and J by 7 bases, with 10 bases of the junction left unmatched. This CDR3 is CASTLELAGWNEQFF. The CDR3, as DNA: TGTGCCAGTACCCTGGAACTAGCGGGGTGGAATGAGCAGTTCTTC.

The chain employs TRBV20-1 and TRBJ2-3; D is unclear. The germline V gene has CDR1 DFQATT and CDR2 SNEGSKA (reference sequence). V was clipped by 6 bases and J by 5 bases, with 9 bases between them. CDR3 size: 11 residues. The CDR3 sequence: CSASLGDTQYF. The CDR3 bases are TGCAGTGCAAGCCTAGGAGATACGCAGTATTTT.

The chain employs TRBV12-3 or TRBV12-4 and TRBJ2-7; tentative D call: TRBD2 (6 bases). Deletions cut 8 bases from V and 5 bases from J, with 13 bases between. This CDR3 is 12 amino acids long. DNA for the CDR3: TGTGCCAGCGGGGACTTGACCGACGAGCAGTACTTC. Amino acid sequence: CASGDLTDEQYF.

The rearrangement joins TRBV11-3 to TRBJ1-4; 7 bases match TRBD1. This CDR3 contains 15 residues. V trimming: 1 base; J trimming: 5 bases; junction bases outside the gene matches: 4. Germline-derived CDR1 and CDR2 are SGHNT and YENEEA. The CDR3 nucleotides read TGTGCCAGCAGCTTAGGACAGGGCCCCAATGAAAAACTGTTTTTT. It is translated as CASSLGQGPNEKLFF.

CDR3 sequence (DNA): TGTGCCACCAGCAGACAGTTAAGCAATCAGCCCCAGCATTTT. Translating it yields CATSRQLSNQPQHF. The rearrangement links TRBV15 to TRBJ1-5, with no clear D. From germline, CDR1 is LNHNV and CDR2 YYDKDF (reference sequence). V gave up 2 bases and J gave up 1 base, with 6 bases separating them. This CDR3 has 14 residues.

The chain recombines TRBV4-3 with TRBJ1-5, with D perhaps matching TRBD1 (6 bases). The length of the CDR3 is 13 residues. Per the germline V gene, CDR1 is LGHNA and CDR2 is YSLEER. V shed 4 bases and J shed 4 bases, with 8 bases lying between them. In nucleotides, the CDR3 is TGCGCCAGCAGCCCGACAGGTAATCAGCCCCAGCATTTT. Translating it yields CASSPTGNQPQHF.

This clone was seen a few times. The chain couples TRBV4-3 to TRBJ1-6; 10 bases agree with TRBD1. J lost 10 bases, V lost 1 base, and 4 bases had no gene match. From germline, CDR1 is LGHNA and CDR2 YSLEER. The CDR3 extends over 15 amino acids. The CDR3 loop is CASSQGTGGRSPLHF. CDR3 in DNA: TGCGCCAGCAGCCAAGGGACAGGGGGAAGATCACCCCTCCACTTT.

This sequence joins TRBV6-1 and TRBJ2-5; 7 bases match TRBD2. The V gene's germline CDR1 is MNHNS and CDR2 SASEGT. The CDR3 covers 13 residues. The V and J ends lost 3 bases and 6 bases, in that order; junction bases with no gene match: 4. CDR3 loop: CASSEGGRQTQYF. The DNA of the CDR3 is TGTGCCAGCAGTGAGGGGGGGAGGCAGACCCAGTACTTC.

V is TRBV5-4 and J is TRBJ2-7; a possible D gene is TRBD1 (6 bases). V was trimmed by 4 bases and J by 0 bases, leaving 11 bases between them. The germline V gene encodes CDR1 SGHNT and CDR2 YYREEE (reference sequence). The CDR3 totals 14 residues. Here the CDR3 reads CASSQGSHSYEQYF. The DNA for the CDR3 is TGTGCCAGCAGCCAGGGGTCCCACTCCTACGAGCAGTACTTC.

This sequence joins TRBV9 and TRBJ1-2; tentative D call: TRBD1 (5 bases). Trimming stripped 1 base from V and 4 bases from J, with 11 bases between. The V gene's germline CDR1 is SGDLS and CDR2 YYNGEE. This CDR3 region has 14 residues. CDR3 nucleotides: TGTGCCAGCAGCGTAAAAGACAGAGCCTATGGCTACACCTTC. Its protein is CASSVKDRAYGYTF.

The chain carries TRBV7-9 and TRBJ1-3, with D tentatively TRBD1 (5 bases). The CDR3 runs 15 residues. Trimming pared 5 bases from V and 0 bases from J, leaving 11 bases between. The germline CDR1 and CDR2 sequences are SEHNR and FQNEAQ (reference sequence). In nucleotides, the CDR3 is TGTGCCAGCAGCCGAGACAGATTCTCTGGAAACACCATATATTTT. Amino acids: CASSRDRFSGNTIYF.

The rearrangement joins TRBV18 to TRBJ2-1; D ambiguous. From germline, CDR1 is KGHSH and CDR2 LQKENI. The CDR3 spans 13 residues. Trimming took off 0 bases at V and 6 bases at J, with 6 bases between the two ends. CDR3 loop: CASSPPPSNEQFF. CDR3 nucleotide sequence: TGTGCCAGCTCACCACCGCCCAGCAATGAGCAGTTCTTC.

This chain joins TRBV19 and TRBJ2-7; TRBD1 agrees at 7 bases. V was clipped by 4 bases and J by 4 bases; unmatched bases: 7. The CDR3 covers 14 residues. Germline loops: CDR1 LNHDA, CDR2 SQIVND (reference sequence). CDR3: CASSTLQGLYEQYF. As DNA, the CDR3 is TGTGCCAGTAGTACGTTACAGGGGCTGTACGAGCAGTACTTC.

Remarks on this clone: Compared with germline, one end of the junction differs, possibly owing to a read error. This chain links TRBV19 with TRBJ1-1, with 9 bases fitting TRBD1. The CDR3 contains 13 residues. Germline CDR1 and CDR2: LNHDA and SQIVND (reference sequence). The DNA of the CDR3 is TGTGCCAGTAGTATGGGACAGGGACCCGGCCCCCAATTT. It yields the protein CASSMGQGPGPQF.

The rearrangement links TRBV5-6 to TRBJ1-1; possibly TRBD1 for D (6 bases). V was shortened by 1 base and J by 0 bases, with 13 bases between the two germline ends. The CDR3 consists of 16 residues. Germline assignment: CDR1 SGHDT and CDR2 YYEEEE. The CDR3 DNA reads TGTGCCAGCAGCTTGTCCCCGGGACACATGAACACTGAAGCTTTCTTT. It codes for CASSLSPGHMNTEAFF.

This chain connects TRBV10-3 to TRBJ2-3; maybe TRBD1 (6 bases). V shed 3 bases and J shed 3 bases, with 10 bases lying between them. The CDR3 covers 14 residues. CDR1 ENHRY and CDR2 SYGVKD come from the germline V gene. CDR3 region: CAISDKTGTDTQYF. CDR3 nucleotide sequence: TGTGCCATCAGTGATAAAACAGGGACAGATACGCAGTATTTT.

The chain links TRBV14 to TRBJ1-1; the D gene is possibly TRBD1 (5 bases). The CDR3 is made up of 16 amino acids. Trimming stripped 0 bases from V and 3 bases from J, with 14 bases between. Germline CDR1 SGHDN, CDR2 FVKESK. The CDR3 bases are TGTGCCAGCAGCCAAGATTTGGCAGGGTGGGACACTGAAGCTTTCTTT. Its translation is CASSQDLAGWDTEAFF.